A selection of T cell receptor beta chains follows, all from one sample in a study of blood T cell repertoires in COVID-19. Sequencing used immunoSEQ multiplex PCR; TCRdb keeps in-frame clones, though not all of them. The table shows roughly 230,000 clones, with roughly 89% occurring only once. The sample consisted of peripheral blood. The receptors here all came from a woman aged 40 to 55 who had recovered from COVID-19. The CDR3 runs from the conserved cysteine through the conserved F or W. Each record gives: D gene, clone size, J gene, V gene, CDR3 protein, CDR3 DNA. The D gene is left open where the match is weak. The listing skips clone size in some rows; elsewhere it reads once, few, many or a size class.

D gene: TRBD1
clone size: NA
J gene: TRBJ1-2
V gene: TRBV11-2
CDR3 protein: CASSLETGGYGYTF
CDR3 DNA: TGTGCCAGCAGCTTAGAGACAGGGGGCTATGGCTACACCTTC

D gene: NA
clone size: few
J gene: TRBJ2-2
V gene: TRBV7-3
CDR3 protein: CASRLTGTNTGELFF
CDR3 DNA: TGTGCCAGCAGACTCACAGGGACCAACACCGGGGAGCTGTTTTTT

D gene: TRBD2
clone size: NA
J gene: TRBJ2-3
V gene: TRBV5-6
CDR3 protein: CASSFNIGTSDTDTQYF
CDR3 DNA: TGTGCCAGCAGCTTCAATATTGGGACTAGCGACACAGATACGCAGTATTTT

D gene: NA
clone size: NA
J gene: TRBJ2-2
V gene: TRBV6-5
CDR3 protein: CASSLTGPEGTGELFF
CDR3 DNA: TGTGCCAGCAGTTTAACCGGGCCGGAGGGCACCGGGGAGCTGTTTTTT

D gene: NA
clone size: NA
J gene: TRBJ2-7
V gene: TRBV4-2
CDR3 protein: CASSQGRQDPSYEQYF
CDR3 DNA: TGTGCCAGCAGCCAAGGAAGACAGGACCCAAGCTACGAGCAGTACTTC

D gene: NA
clone size: NA
J gene: TRBJ1-5
V gene: TRBV6-5
CDR3 protein: CATRRLPGSNQPQHF
CDR3 DNA: TGTGCCACCCGCCGGCTCCCGGGGAGCAATCAGCCCCAGCATTTT

D gene: NA
clone size: many
J gene: TRBJ2-7
V gene: TRBV5-1
CDR3 protein: CASRSGGNSYEQYF
CDR3 DNA: TGCGCCAGCAGGAGTGGAGGGAACTCCTACGAGCAGTACTTC

D gene: TRBD2
clone size: NA
J gene: TRBJ2-1
V gene: TRBV6-5
CDR3 protein: CASSWEGGGWNEQFF
CDR3 DNA: TGTGCCAGCAGCTGGGAGGGTGGGGGGTGGAATGAGCAGTTCTTC

D gene: NA
clone size: once
J gene: TRBJ1-1
V gene: TRBV28
CDR3 protein: CASSWVRGGLTEAFF
CDR3 DNA: TGTGCCAGCAGTTGGGTCCGGGGGGGGCTTACTGAAGCTTTCTTT

D gene: TRBD1
clone size: NA
J gene: TRBJ1-2
V gene: TRBV6-5
CDR3 protein: CASRTGSGQGFGYTF
CDR3 DNA: TGTGCCAGCAGAACAGGCTCGGGACAGGGGTTTGGCTACACCTTC

D gene: NA
clone size: NA
J gene: TRBJ2-1
V gene: TRBV19
CDR3 protein: CASSQGGLVLHEQFF
CDR3 DNA: TGTGCCAGTAGTCAGGGGGGACTAGTGCTTCATGAGCAGTTCTTC

D gene: TRBD2
clone size: once
J gene: TRBJ2-3
V gene: TRBV28
CDR3 protein: CASSVLAGPSTDTQYF
CDR3 DNA: TGTGCCAGCAGCGTTCTAGCGGGTCCTAGCACAGATACGCAGTATTTT

D gene: NA
clone size: few
J gene: TRBJ1-2
V gene: TRBV9
CDR3 protein: CASSGTTQSYGYTF
CDR3 DNA: TGTGCCAGCAGCGGAACCACCCAGTCCTATGGCTACACCTTC